This T cell receptor (beta chain) derives from a study of cytomegalovirus exposure and HLA in healthy donors (dated by TCRdb to 2016 to 2017). For the wider study: An earlier analysis of about 530 of the donors reported 250 to 300 Gb of sequence data and 117 million unique TCR beta sequences obtained from approximately 180 million T cells. About 330 gigabases of sequencing data and roughly 80 million unique TCR sequences made up an early release that covered 640 HLA-typed donors. The genetic ancestry cluster associated with self-reported Caucasian donors included over 65% of the roughly 400 genotyped donors. The aim of the study was to test whether cataloging public T cell receptors could identify signatures of past pathogen exposure. The T cell repertoires of 666 subjects were profiled by immunosequencing and related to cytomegalovirus serostatus. Besides the first cohort of under 700 subjects, a separate validation cohort made up of 90 to 150 different subjects was used. The study combined high-throughput TCR immunosequencing, statistical association of individual TCRs with disease status, and machine learning to predict cytomegalovirus infection status. To study patterns of TCR occurrence, a later analysis re-analyzed previously published TCR beta repertoires from more than 550 donors and added high-resolution HLA genotyping. The later analysis used no new phenotypic data to find candidate immune exposures, relying instead on TCR beta sequences and their occurrence across donors. An earlier analysis of some 500 of the donors applied high-throughput TCR beta sequencing to assess whether each TCR beta V gene segment acted as functional or pseudogenic. Donor age, sex, ethnicity and CMV serostatus were collected together with the repertoire data. A later genetic analysis used genome-wide SNP genotypes for about three fifths of the 666 donors, treating that subset as a discovery cohort. All discovery cohort repertoires had been generated using a single sequencing platform. HLA typing included class I and class II loci at four-digit resolution. Typing coverage varied by locus: about 620-630 donors for A, B, C, DRB1 and DQB1; around 560 for DQA1; over 600 for DPA1; some 470 for DPB1. Because of strong linkage in the cohort, roughly five DR-DQ haplotypes were treated as single units for association and clustering. Across some 400 genotyped donors of the cohort, an average of 235,054 unique TCR beta nucleotide sequences per donor were sequenced, and 15% to 20% of those sequences were non-productive. Paper-wide results and their limitations: Across donors, most TCR sequences were observed very rarely, whereas some public TCRs were present in many individuals. In both the original and validation cohorts, the classifier was reported to diagnose cytomegalovirus status with high specificity and sensitivity. The 87-base-pair reads could not distinguish some IMGT-functional V segments, including TRBV6-2 and TRBV6-3, so those segments were excluded. The presence/absence analyses assumed that sequencing depth was roughly uniform across donors, and that assumption may not be true. Because counts were too low, seventeen rarely observed V segments, including chromosome 9 orphons, were left out of the earlier analysis of over 550 of the donors. According to a later analysis, parvovirus B19, influenza, CMV and Epstein-Barr virus appeared linked to several top co-occurrence clusters. A further reported finding was that TCR beta sequences accurately predicted the HLA-A and HLA-B alleles for most subjects in the first cohort. When HLA alleles, especially DR and DQ, strongly co-occurred, TCR associations were difficult to assign to individual alleles. In a later analysis, HLA-associated TCR beta chains showed more clonal expansion and lower generation probabilities than non-associated chains that were equally common. A later analysis associated about 17,000 TCR beta sequences with specific HLA alleles at a false discovery rate of 0.05. A later analysis found that most CMV-associated TCR beta chains appeared HLA-restricted, with HLA associations seemingly driven largely by CMV exposure. A later analysis found that TCR association rates varied across HLA loci, with DRB1 alleles showing the most associated TCRs and HLA-C alleles the fewest. A cluster of highly shared sequence variants was judged likely to be a technical artifact of the sequencing pipeline. In an earlier analysis of roughly 500 of the donors, most TCR beta V segments appeared in productive rearrangements about 87% or about 30% of the time, broadly matching IMGT annotations. This cohort had only TCR beta chains sequenced, and the lack of alpha or paired-chain data limited which features could be detected. Because HLA typing was unavailable for some donors at each locus, only the typed subset was used in association tests. The only immune exposure information available for the cohort was CMV serostatus. Compared with the roughly 600-donor mean, donors in an Asian-associated ancestry cluster had fewer N-insertions in productive TCRs, according to a later genetic analysis. Linkage disequilibrium might explain the correlated functional status among segregating V segments, but an unknown experimental factor could not be ruled out. Three of the identified cytomegalovirus-associated TCR beta chains were confirmed in vitro to be specific for cytomegalovirus antigens. A total of 150 or so TCR beta chains were listed by the study as associated with cytomegalovirus. It was suggested by the authors that the approach could potentially be generalized to other disease states and immunological phenotypes. An association between a missense DCLRE1C variant and V-gene and J-gene trimming of TCR beta chains was found in a later genetic analysis and replicated in an independent cohort.

This clone was observed a few times. Its cognate antigen has yet to be identified. Per-base quality was not reported, and no clone a single base away is much larger than it. The method behind the library was the immunoSEQ multiplex PCR assay. For the multiplex PCR, a mixture combining 60 forward primers for TCR Vbeta segments and 13 reverse primers for TCR Jbeta segments was used. A multiplex PCR assay on genomic DNA amplified the CDR3 region of rearranged TCR beta genes. The Illumina HiSeq System was used to sequence the amplified TCR beta libraries as 87-base-pair reads. Regarding the original processing steps: A later analysis counted about 80 million unique TCR beta chains across the 500 to 850 repertoires, and roughly 11 million of these chains were shared by at least two donors. Raw reads were error-corrected and collapsed into unique sequences by a nearest-neighbor algorithm in which closely related sequences were merged to remove PCR and sequencing errors. V, D and J gene segments were assigned by aligning CDR3 sequences to IMGT reference sequences. For a sequence to be retained, a match of at least six nucleotides was required to both a V gene segment and a J gene segment. Rearrangements were classified as productive when the CDR3 lacked stop codons and remained in frame with V and J, and all other rearrangements were classified as non-productive. Following IMGT convention, CDR3 was defined as the stretch from the second conserved V-encoded cysteine up to the conserved J-encoded phenylalanine. Sequences without an unambiguous match to a single V gene segment were excluded from the earlier analysis of about 630 of the donors. An earlier analysis of several hundred of the donors called V segments functional above 56.7% productive rearrangements and segregating when the between-donor standard deviation exceeded 5%. A statistical classification framework was developed to diagnose cytomegalovirus status using the catalog of TCR beta chain sequences. In a later analysis, TCR nucleotide sequences were compared against IMGT/GENE-DB human TR gene sequences so that V and J genes could be assigned. A later analysis assigned CDR3 sequences and most-parsimonious VDJ recombination scenarios with the TCRdist pipeline. In a later analysis, every TCR beta chain was defined by the combination of its CDR3 amino acid sequence and its V-gene family, and reads without a unique V-gene family were dropped. To address suspected cross-contamination and a sequencing artifact, a later analysis removed 592 highly shared, low-generation-probability nucleotide sequences. In a later analysis, a clonal expansion index was calculated for each public chain from normalized within-repertoire ranks of inferred template counts. In a later analysis, generation probabilities were computed with a VDJ recombination model fitted to out-of-frame rearrangements, and the resulting probabilities were checked against IGoR. A later analysis scored TCR-TCR, TCR-HLA and TCR-CMV co-occurrence with hypergeometric tests, applying a repertoire-size bias correction to TCR pairs. In a later analysis, false discovery rates were estimated by permuting HLA or CMV assignments 20 times. In a later analysis, co-occurring TCRs were grouped with DBSCAN, and TCRdist sequence similarity was added when clustering was performed within HLA-allele-positive subsets. Repertoires with fewer than 30,000 or more than 120,000 public chains, plus five repertoires with anomalous nucleotide sharing, were excluded from co-occurrence clustering. TCRdb provides this immuneACCESS table in a form limited to in-frame rearrangements. Some clones are lacking; in checked studies, under half of them reflect an unresolved V gene, and why the rest are absent is not known. V and J calls and clone size are copied from that table; D and trimming were computed from the DNA. The sample profile shows roughly 150,000 clones; more than 70% of them were found once. The top ten constitute about 1.8% of the sample.

Trimming takes 2 bases off V and 3 bases off J; junction bases not matched to a gene: 10. The CDR3 runs 16 residues from the cysteine to the phenylalanine. Here the CDR3 DNA is all that survives: 48 bases in frame from base 1. The germline V gene supplies CDR1 MNHNS and CDR2 SASEGT. The cohort was made up of roughly 670 healthy bone marrow donors. Cohort members were all nominally healthy when sampled, although unrecorded immune exposures were likely present. The donor was CMV seronegative and was included in the group of 352 seronegative cohort members. A peripheral blood sample was provided by each donor, and peripheral blood mononuclear cells were used for TCR beta sequencing. Genomic DNA extraction from the blood cell samples was performed with the Qiagen DNeasy Blood Extraction Kit.

This receptor was taken from a woman in her 40s in good health and CMV-seronegative. This sequence uses TRBV6-1 and TRBJ2-7; 7 junctional bases match TRBD2. The sample taken for sequencing was PBMCs. The CDR3 region: CASSERWDYPFYEQYF. The nucleotide sequence is given as TGTGCCAGCAGTGAACGGTGGGACTACCCATTCTACGAGCAGTACTTC.